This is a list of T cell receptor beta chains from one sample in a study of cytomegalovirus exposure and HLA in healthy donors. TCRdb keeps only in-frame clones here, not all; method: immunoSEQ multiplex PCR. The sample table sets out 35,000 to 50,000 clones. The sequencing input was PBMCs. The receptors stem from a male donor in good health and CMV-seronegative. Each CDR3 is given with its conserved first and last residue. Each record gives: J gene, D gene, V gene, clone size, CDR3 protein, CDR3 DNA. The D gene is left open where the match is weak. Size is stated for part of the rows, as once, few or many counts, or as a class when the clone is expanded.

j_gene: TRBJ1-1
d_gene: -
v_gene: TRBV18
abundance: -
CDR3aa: CASSPIIATEAFF
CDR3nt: TGTGCCAGCTCACCAATCATTGCGACTGAAGCTTTCTTT

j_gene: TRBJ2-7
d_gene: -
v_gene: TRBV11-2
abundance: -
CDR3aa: CASSPRTQPEQYF
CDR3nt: TGTGCCAGCAGCCCCCGGACTCAACCCGAGCAGTACTTC

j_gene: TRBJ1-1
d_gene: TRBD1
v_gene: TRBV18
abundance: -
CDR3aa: CASSPRDRGRMTEAFF
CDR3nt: TGTGCCAGCTCACCCCGGGACAGGGGGCGGATGACTGAAGCTTTCTTT

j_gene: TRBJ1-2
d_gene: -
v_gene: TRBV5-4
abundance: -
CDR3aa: CASSFDRNTRYGYTF
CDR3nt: TGTGCCAGCAGCTTTGACAGGAATACTCGCTATGGCTACACCTTC

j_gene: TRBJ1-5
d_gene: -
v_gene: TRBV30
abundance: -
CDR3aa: CAWSVQSSNQPQHF
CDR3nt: TGTGCCTGGAGTGTACAGTCGAGCAATCAGCCCCAGCATTTT

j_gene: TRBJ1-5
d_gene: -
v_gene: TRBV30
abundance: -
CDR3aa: CAWSLGANQPQHF
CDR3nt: TGTGCCTGGAGTTTAGGGGCAAATCAGCCCCAGCATTTT

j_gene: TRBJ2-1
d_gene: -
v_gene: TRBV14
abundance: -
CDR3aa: CASSPSRIEQFF
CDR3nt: TGTGCCAGCAGCCCGTCGAGGATTGAGCAGTTCTTC

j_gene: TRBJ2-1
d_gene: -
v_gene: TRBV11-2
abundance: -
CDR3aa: CASSLAASGYNEQFF
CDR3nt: TGTGCCAGCAGCTTAGCAGCAAGCGGCTACAATGAGCAGTTCTTC

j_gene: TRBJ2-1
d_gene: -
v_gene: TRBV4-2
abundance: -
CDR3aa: CASSQGGEWNEQFF
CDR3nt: TGTGCCAGCAGCCAGGGCGGGGAGTGGAATGAGCAGTTCTTC

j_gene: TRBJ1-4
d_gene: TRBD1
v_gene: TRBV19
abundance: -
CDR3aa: CASRSHLPTGSHGKLFF
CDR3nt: TGTGCCAGTAGATCCCACCTACCGACAGGGTCCCACGGAAAACTGTTTTTT

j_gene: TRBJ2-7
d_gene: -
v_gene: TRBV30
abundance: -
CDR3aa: CAWSPGLSSYEQYF
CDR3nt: TGTGCCTGGAGTCCCGGACTTAGCTCCTACGAGCAGTACTTC

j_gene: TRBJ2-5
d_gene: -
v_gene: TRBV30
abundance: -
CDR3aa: CAWSVGGQSKTQYF
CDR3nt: TGTGCCTGGAGTGTAGGTGGGCAGTCCAAGACCCAGTACTTC

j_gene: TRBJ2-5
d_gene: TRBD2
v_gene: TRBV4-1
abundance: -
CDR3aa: CASSRLAGAYETQYF
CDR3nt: TGCGCCAGCAGCCGACTAGCGGGAGCATATGAGACCCAGTACTTC

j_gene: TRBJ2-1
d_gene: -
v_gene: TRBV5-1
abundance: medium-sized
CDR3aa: CASSLVWGLNSSYNEQFF
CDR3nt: TGCGCCAGCAGCTTGGTTTGGGGCCTCAACAGCTCCTACAATGAGCAGTTCTTC

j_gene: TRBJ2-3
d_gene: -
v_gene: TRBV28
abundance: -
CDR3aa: CASGVGGTVTDTQYF
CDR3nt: TGTGCCTCCGGGGTCGGCGGTACGGTCACAGATACGCAGTATTTT

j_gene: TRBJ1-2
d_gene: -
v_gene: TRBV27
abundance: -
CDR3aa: CASKLQGTGINYTF
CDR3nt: TGTGCCAGCAAATTACAGGGAACTGGAATAAACTACACCTTC

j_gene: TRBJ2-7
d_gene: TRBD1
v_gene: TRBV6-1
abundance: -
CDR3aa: CASSERQGTLGQYF
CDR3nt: TGTGCCAGCAGTGAGAGACAGGGGACCCTGGGGCAGTACTTC

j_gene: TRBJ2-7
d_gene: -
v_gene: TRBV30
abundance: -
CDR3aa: CAWSVAAYDEQYF
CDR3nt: TGTGCCTGGAGTGTTGCTGCCTATGACGAGCAGTACTTC

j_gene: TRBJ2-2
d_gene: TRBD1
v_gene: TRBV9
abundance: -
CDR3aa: CASSVGGQGHTGELFF
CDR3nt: TGTGCCAGCAGCGTAGGGGGACAGGGGCACACCGGGGAGCTGTTTTTT

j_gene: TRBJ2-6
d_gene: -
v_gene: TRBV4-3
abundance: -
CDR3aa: CASSQDSVGANVLTF
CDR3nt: TGCGCCAGCAGCCAAGATTCAGTTGGGGCCAACGTCCTGACTTTC

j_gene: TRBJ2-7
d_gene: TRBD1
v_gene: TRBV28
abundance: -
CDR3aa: CASSLRNRGPDTYEQYF
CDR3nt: TGTGCCAGCAGTTTACGAAACAGGGGGCCCGACACCTACGAGCAGTACTTC

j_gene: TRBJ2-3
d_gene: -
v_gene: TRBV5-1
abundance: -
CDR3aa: CASSSNTDTQYF
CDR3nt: TGCGCCAGCAGCTCAAACACAGATACGCAGTATTTT

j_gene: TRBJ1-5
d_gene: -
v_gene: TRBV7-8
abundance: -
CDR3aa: CASSFDRQPQHF
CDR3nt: TGTGCCAGCAGTTTCGATCGGCAGCCCCAGCATTTT

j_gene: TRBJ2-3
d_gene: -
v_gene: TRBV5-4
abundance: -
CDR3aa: CASSFPTGRVSNTQYF
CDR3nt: TGTGCCAGCAGCTTTCCTACAGGGCGGGTAAGTAATACGCAGTATTTT

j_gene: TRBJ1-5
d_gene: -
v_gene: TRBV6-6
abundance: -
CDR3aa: CASSLGGVQPQHF
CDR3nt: TGTGCCAGCAGTTTGGGGGGGGTTCAGCCCCAGCATTTT

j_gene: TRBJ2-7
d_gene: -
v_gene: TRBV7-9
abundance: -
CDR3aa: CASTDSPYEQYF
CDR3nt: TGTGCCAGCACCGACAGCCCCTACGAGCAGTACTTC

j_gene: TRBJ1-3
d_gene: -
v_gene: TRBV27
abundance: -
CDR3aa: CASSVGGEGNTIYF
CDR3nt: TGTGCCAGCAGCGTGGGGGGTGAAGGAAACACCATATATTTT

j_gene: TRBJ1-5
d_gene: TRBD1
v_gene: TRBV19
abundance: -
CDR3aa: CASSIQDRGRNQPQHF
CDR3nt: TGTGCCAGTAGTATCCAAGACAGGGGGCGGAATCAGCCCCAGCATTTT

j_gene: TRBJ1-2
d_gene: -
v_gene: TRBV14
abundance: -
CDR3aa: CASRKSYGYTF
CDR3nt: TGTGCCAGCAGGAAGAGCTATGGCTACACCTTC

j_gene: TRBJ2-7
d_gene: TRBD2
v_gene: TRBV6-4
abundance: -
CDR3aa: CASSVELATEQYF
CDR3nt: TGTGCCAGCAGTGTTGAACTAGCGACTGAGCAGTACTTC

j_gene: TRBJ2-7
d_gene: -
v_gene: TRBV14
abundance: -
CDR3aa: CASSQVRGSMNYEQYF
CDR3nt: TGTGCCAGCAGCCAAGTTCGAGGCAGCATGAACTACGAGCAGTACTTC

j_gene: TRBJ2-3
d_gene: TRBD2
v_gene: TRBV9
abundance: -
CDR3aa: CASSVGAGGPDTQYF
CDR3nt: TGTGCCAGCAGCGTAGGAGCGGGAGGCCCAGATACGCAGTATTTT

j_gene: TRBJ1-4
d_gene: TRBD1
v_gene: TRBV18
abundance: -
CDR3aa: CASSPRGQTLTTNEKLFF
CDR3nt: TGTGCCAGCTCACCACGGGGACAGACCCTTACAACTAATGAAAAACTGTTTTTT

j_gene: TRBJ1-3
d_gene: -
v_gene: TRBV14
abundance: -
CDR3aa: CASSQVRGPRDTIYF
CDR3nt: TGTGCCAGCAGCCAAGTCCGGGGTCCGCGGGACACCATATATTTT

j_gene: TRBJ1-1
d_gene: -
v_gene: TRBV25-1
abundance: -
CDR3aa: CASSDGGRDTEAFF
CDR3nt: TGTGCCAGCAGTGATGGAGGGAGGGACACTGAAGCTTTCTTT

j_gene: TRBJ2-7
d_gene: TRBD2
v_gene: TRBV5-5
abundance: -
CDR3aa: CASSLPGAGDYEQYF
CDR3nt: TGTGCCAGCAGCTTACCCGGGGCGGGAGACTACGAGCAGTACTTC

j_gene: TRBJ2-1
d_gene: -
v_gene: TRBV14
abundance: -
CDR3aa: CASSQDRNTEQFF
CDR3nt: TGTGCCAGCAGCCAAGATCGCAACACTGAGCAGTTCTTC

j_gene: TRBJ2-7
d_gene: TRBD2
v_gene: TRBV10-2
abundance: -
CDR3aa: CASSEGGLGTSGASYEQYF
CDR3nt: TGCGCCAGCAGTGAGGGGGGGCTGGGGACTAGCGGGGCCTCCTACGAGCAGTACTTC

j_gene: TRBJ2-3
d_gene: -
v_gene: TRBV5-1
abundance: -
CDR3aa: CASSLLLATDTQYF
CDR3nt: TGCGCCAGCAGCTTGCTCCTAGCCACAGATACGCAGTATTTT

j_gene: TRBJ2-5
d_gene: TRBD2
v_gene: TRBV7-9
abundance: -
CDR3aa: CASSLDVAAGGETQYF
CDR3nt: TGTGCCAGCAGCTTAGACGTTGCAGCGGGAGGGGAGACCCAGTACTTC

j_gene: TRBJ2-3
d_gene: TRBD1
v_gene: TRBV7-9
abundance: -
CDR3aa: CASSTGQAKGDTQYF
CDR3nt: TGTGCCAGCAGCACGGGACAGGCTAAGGGGGATACGCAGTATTTT